One sample yielded the 3 T cell receptor beta chains listed below, sequenced in a study of shared clonotypes between healthy human individuals. Sequencing was performed with immunoSEQ multiplex PCR; in TCRdb, only in-frame clones are kept and a portion is missing. In the table there are 470,000 or so clones, around 85% of which are singletons. The source material was PBMCs. The origin of the receptors is a woman aged 35 to 49 in good health. Some clones in this sample may be carry-over from other donors' samples.

This clone was seen repeatedly, ten times or more. The chain joins TRBV6-6 to TRBJ2-1; 8 bases map to TRBD1. CDR1 is MNHNY, CDR2 SVGAGI, per germline (reference sequence). The J segment lost 9 bases and the V segment lost 6 bases, leaving 4 bases of the junction unmatched. There are 12 residues in the CDR3. The DNA of the CDR3 is TGTGCCAGCAGCCCAGGGGGCCTTGAGCAGTTCTTC. Protein sequence: CASSPGGLEQFF.

The chain uses TRBV11-2 and TRBJ2-7, with 14 bases aligning to TRBD2. This CDR3 has 15 amino acids. The germline V gene encodes CDR1 SGHAT and CDR2 FQNNGV. V was clipped by 5 bases and J by 0 bases; unmatched bases: 0. The CDR3 coding sequence is TGTGCCAGCAGCGGGACTAGCGGGAGCTCCTACGAGCAGTACTTC. Protein sequence: CASSGTSGSSYEQYF.

In regard to this clone: A read error is possible here, since a much larger clone lies one base away. The chain has TRBV5-4 and TRBJ2-3; possibly TRBD1 for D (7 bases). The CDR3 extends over 18 amino acids. CDR1 and CDR2 from the germline V gene are SGHNT and YYREEE (reference sequence). V was clipped by 0 bases and J by 2 bases, with 19 bases between them. The CDR3 spells CASSLARGSGRNTDTQYF. The CDR3 DNA sequence: TGTGCCAGCAGCTTGGCCAGGGGGAGCGGGCGGAACACAGATACGCAGTATTTT.